These 17 T cell receptor beta chains originate from one sample sequenced in a study of technical replicates of blood from several donors. The method was immunoSEQ multiplex PCR; TCRdb's version includes in-frame clones alone and lacks a portion of them. Of 55,000 to 75,000 clones listed, 90% to 95% are singletons. The sample consisted of PBMCs. The receptors stem from a human donor in good health. Some clones in this sample may be carry-over from other donors' samples.

The genes are TRBV7-2 and TRBJ2-1; 13 bases match TRBD2. After removal of 4 bases from V and 10 bases from J, the junction contained 7 bases not matched to a gene. CDR1 is SGHTA, CDR2 FQGNSA, per germline. CDR3 length equals 15 residues. The CDR3 sequence: CASSSTGTSGEEQFF. In nucleotides, the CDR3 is TGTGCCAGCAGCTCAACCGGGACTAGCGGGGAGGAGCAGTTCTTC.

The V gene is TRBV30, the J gene TRBJ2-5, with no clear D. The germline CDR1 and CDR2 sequences are GTSNPN and SVGIG (reference sequence). The CDR3 extends over 11 amino acids. Trimming removed 0 bases from V and 7 bases from J, with 6 bases in between. Here the CDR3 reads CAWSVLATQYF. The CDR3 DNA follows: TGTGCCTGGAGTGTTTTGGCGACCCAGTACTTC.

This chain links TRBV5-1 with TRBJ1-6; 7 bases map to TRBD1. The V and J ends lost 1 base and 6 bases, in that order; junction bases with no gene match: 1. The CDR3 contains 14 residues. Germline V gene sequence: CDR1 SGHRS, CDR2 YFSETQ. Here the CDR3 reads CASSLQGVNSPLHF. The CDR3 DNA reads as TGCGCCAGCAGCTTGCAGGGGGTTAATTCACCCCTCCACTTT.

This clone was recorded once. V and J are TRBV11-2 and TRBJ2-1, with 12 bases fitting TRBD2. Germline V gene lookup returns CDR1 SGHAT and CDR2 FQNNGV. V trimming: 1 base; J trimming: 4 bases; junction bases outside the gene matches: 5. The CDR3 spans 17 residues. Written as DNA, the CDR3 is TGTGCCAGCAGCTTAGGGCCCGGGACTAGCGGGTACAATGAGCAGTTCTTC. Translating it yields CASSLGPGTSGYNEQFF. The complete variable domain, with remaining parts taken from reference TRBV11-2 and TRBJ2-1, reads EAGVAQSPRYKIIEKRQSVAFWCNPISGHATLYWYQQILGQGPKLLIQFQNNGVVDDSQLPKDRFSAERLKGVDSTLKIQPAKLEDSAVYLCASSLGPGTSGYNEQFFGPGTRLTVL.

V gene TRBV18 combines with J gene TRBJ2-7; TRBD2 might be the D (6 bases). Germline V lookup: CDR1 KGHSH, CDR2 LQKENI. The CDR3 runs to 13 residues. V lost 6 bases and J lost 3, with 12 bases in between. DNA for the CDR3: TGTGCCAGCTCCCTCGGGGGAAACTACGAGCAGTACTTC. This gives the protein CASSLGGNYEQYF.

The V and J genes are TRBV5-1 and TRBJ2-3; 8 bases line up with TRBD2. CDR1 SGHRS and CDR2 YFSETQ come from the germline V gene. The CDR3 consists of 16 residues. The V gene end was trimmed by 0 bases and the J gene end by 5 bases; junction bases not matched to a gene: 8. CDR3 protein: CASSLEPGGHRDTQYF. The CDR3 nucleotides read TGCGCCAGCAGCTTGGAACCGGGGGGGCATAGAGATACGCAGTATTTT.

This chain links TRBV9 with TRBJ1-6, with 11 bases that match TRBD1. CDR3 length equals 18 residues. Germline V gene sequence: CDR1 SGDLS, CDR2 YYNGEE. V lost 3 bases and J lost 0; bases outside the gene matches: 5. CDR3 nucleotides: TGTGCCAGCAGCGCGGACAGGGGGCAAGCCTCCTATAATTCACCCCTCCACTTT. This codes for CASSADRGQASYNSPLHF.

The CDR3 is CASSLTGLAGVSSTGELFF. CDR3 DNA: TGTGCCAGCAGTTTAACGGGACTAGCGGGAGTATCGAGCACCGGGGAGCTGTTTTTT. The V gene is TRBV7-9, the J gene TRBJ2-2; 14 bases match TRBD2. This CDR3 region has 19 residues. V lost 6 bases and J lost 4; bases outside the gene matches: 13. Germline V gene sequence: CDR1 SEHNR, CDR2 FQNEAQ (reference sequence).

This chain joins TRBV7-2 and TRBJ2-7; no clear D. The CDR3 spans 15 residues. The V and J ends lost 2 bases and 0 bases respectively, with 11 bases between them. CDR1 and CDR2 from the germline V gene are SGHTA and FQGNSA. CDR3 residues: CASSLTRAGSYEQYF. The CDR3 DNA reads as TGTGCCAGCAGCTTAACGCGCGCCGGCTCCTACGAGCAGTACTTC.

The rearrangement uses TRBV4-3 and TRBJ2-3, with unresolved D. Germline CDR1 and CDR2: LGHNA and YSLEER. CDR3 length equals 14 residues. V shed 1 base and J shed 0 bases, with 5 bases lying between them. The CDR3 region is CASSQALSTDTQYF. CDR3 coding DNA: TGCGCCAGCAGCCAAGCACTAAGCACAGATACGCAGTATTTT.

This clone was seen just once. The CDR3 bases are TGTGCCAGCAACGGACTAGGAGAAGAGACCCAGTACTTC. Encoded protein: CASNGLGEETQYF. This chain uses TRBV6-5 with TRBJ2-5, with 7 bases identical to TRBD2. With V trimmed by 7 bases and J by 3 bases, 5 bases remained unmatched. Germline V CDR1 and CDR2: MNHEY, SVGAGI. The CDR3 covers 13 residues.

The chain carries TRBV6-5 and TRBJ1-5; unclear D gene. Trimming shortened V by 4 bases and J by 5 bases, and 12 bases separated the two germline ends. CDR3 length: 14 residues. CDR1 MNHEY and CDR2 SVGAGI come from the germline V gene. CDR3 sequence: CASSSGGPHQPQHF. DNA of the CDR3: TGTGCCAGCAGTTCGGGAGGCCCCCATCAGCCCCAGCATTTT.

The chain couples TRBV19 to TRBJ2-2, with a possible D match to TRBD1 (6 bases). With 10 bases removed from V and 2 bases from J, the gap between germline ends came to 17 bases. This CDR3 has 15 amino acids. Germline V CDR1 and CDR2: LNHDA, SQIVND (reference sequence). The CDR3 DNA reads TGTGCCACTACCCCCGGGACACTAAACACCGGGGAGCTGTTTTTT. Its translation is CATTPGTLNTGELFF.

This rearrangement joins TRBV9 to TRBJ2-7; the match to TRBD2 covers 11 bases. The CDR3 extends over 14 amino acids. Germline CDR1 and CDR2: SGDLS and YYNGEE. The trim removed 4 bases at V and 3 bases at J, leaving 3 bases unmatched. DNA of the CDR3: TGTGCCAGCAGCCCGGGACTAGCGGACTACGAGCAGTACTTC. This encodes CASSPGLADYEQYF.

This clone is medium-sized within its sample. The chain recombines TRBV4-1 with TRBJ2-5; weak D call: TRBD2 (6 bases). Germline V gene lookup returns CDR1 MGHRA and CDR2 YSYEKL. The CDR3 extends over 15 amino acids. The V and J ends lost 1 base and 4 bases respectively, with 13 bases between them. CDR3 in DNA: TGCGCCAGCAGCCAAGTTACTAGCAGCTCAGAGACCCAGTACTTC. It translates to CASSQVTSSSETQYF.

This clone was picked up one time. Distinct nucleotide sequences in the sample also encode this CDR3. The rearrangement joins TRBV5-4 to TRBJ2-3, with TRBD1 identical over 11 bases. Germline V gene data show CDR1 as SGHNT and CDR2 as YYREEE (reference sequence). Losses at the gene ends were 4 bases for V and 4 bases for J; bases not matched to a gene: 2. The CDR3 consists of 14 residues. CDR3 bases: TGTGCCAGCAGCCTGGGACAGGGGGCAGATACGCAGTATTTT. Its protein is CASSLGQGADTQYF.

This clone has more than one count but fewer than ten. The J gene is TRBJ2-1, the V gene TRBV2, with 8 bases that match TRBD2. The CDR3 covers 16 residues. Germline-derived CDR1 and CDR2 are SNHLY and FYNNEI. V was clipped by 5 bases and J by 3 bases; unmatched bases: 9. CDR3 coding DNA: TGTGCCAGCAGTTTGTTTAGCGGGACCAACTACAATGAGCAGTTCTTC. Translated, it gives CASSLFSGTNYNEQFF. Based on the CDR3 plus reference TRBV2 and TRBJ2-1, the full variable domain is EPEVTQTPSHQVTQMGQEVILRCVPISNHLYFYWYRQILGQKVEFLVSFYNNEISEKSEIFDDQFSVERPDGSNFTLKIRSTKLEDSAMYFCASSLFSGTNYNEQFFGPGTRLTVL.